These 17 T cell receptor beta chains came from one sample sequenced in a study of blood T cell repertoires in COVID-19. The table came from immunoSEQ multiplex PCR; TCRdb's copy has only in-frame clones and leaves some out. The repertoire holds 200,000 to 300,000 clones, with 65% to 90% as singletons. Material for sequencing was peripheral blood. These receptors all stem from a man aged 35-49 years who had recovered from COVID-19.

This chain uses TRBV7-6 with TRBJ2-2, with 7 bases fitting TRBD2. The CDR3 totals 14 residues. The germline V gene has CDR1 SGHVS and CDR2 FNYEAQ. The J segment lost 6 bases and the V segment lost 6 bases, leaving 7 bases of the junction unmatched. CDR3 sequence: CASSRLASAGELFF. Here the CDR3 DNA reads TGTGCCAGCAGTCGACTAGCCAGCGCCGGGGAGCTGTTTTTT. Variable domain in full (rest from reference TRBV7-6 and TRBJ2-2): GAGVSQSPRYKVTKRGQDVALRCDPISGHVSLYWYRQALGQGPEFLTYFNYEAQQDKSGLPNDRFSAERPEGSISTLTIQRTEQRDSAMYRCASSRLASAGELFFGEGSRLTVL.

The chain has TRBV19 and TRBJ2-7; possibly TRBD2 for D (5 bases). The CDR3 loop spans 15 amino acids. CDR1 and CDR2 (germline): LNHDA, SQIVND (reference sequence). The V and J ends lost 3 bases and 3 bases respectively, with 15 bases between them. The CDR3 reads CASSIFGSNLYEQYF. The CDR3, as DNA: TGTGCCAGTAGTATCTTTGGGAGTAACCTCTACGAGCAGTACTTC.

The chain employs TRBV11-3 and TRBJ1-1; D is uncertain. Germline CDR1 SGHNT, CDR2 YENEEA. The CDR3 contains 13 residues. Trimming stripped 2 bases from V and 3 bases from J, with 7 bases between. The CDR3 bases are TGTGCCAGCAGCTTAATTCGAGACACTGAAGCTTTCTTT. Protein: CASSLIRDTEAFF.

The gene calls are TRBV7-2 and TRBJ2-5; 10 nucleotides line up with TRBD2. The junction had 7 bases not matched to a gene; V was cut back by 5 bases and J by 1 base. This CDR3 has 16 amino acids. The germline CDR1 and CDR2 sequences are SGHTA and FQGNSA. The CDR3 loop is CASSLRTSGFQETQYF. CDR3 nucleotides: TGTGCCAGCAGCCTCCGGACTAGCGGCTTCCAAGAGACCCAGTACTTC.

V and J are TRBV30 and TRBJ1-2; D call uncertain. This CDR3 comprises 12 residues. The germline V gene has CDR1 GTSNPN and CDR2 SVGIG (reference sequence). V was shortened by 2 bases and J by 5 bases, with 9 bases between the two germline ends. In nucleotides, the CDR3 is TGTGCCTGGAGTAGGTCAGGTTATGGCTACACCTTC. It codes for CAWSRSGYGYTF.

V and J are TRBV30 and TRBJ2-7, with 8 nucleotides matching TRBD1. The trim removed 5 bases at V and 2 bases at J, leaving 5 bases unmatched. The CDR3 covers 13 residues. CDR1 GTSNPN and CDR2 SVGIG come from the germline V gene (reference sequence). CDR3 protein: CAWPHRGAYEQYF. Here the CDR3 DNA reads TGTGCCTGGCCACACAGGGGGGCCTACGAGCAGTACTTC.

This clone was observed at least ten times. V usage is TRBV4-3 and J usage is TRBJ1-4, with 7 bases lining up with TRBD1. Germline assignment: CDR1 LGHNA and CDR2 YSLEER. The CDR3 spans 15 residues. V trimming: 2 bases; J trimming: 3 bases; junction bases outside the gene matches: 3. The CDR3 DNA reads TGCGCCAGCAGCCAAAACAGGGGTTCTAATGAAAAACTGTTTTTT. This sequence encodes CASSQNRGSNEKLFF.

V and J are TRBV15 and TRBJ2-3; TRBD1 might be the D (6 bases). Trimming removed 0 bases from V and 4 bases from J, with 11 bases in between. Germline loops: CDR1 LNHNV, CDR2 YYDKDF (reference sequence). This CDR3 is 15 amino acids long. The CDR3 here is CATSRDPRGADTQYF. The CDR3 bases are TGTGCCACCAGCAGAGATCCCAGGGGTGCAGATACGCAGTATTTT. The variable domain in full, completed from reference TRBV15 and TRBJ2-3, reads DAMVIQNPRYQVTQFGKPVTLSCSQTLNHNVMYWYQQKSSQAPKLLFHYYDKDFNNEADTPDNFQSRRPNTSFCFLDIRSPGLGDTAMYLCATSRDPRGADTQYFGPGTRLTVL.

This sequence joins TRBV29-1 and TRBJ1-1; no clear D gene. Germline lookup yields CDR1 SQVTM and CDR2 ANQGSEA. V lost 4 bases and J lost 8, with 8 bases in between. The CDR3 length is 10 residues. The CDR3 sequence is CSVVGREAFF. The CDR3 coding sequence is TGCAGCGTTGTTGGCAGGGAAGCTTTCTTT.

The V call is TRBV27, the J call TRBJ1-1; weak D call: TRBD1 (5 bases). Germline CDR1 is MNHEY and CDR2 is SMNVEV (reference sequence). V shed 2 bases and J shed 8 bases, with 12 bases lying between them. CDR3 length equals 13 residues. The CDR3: CASSLTFAGEAFF. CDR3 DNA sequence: TGTGCCAGCAGTTTAACTTTTGCAGGGGAAGCTTTCTTT.

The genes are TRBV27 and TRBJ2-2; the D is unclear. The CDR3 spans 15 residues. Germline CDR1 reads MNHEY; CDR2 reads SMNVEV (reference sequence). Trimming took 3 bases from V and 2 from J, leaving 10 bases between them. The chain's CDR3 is CASSFDWRNTGELFF. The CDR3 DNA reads TGTGCCAGCAGTTTCGACTGGAGAAACACCGGGGAGCTGTTTTTT.

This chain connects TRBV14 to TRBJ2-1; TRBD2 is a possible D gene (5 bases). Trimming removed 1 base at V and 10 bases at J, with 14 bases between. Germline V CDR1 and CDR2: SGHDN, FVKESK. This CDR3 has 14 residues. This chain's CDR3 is CASSQAQLVREQFF. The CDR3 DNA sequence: TGTGCCAGCAGCCAAGCCCAACTAGTGAGGGAGCAGTTCTTC.

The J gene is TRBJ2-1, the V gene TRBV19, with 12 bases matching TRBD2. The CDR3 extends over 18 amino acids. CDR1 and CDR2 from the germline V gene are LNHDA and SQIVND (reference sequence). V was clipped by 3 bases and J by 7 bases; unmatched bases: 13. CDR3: CASSIRASGRALLNEQFF. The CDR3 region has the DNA TGTGCCAGTAGTATCCGCGCTAGCGGGAGGGCCTTATTAAATGAGCAGTTCTTC.

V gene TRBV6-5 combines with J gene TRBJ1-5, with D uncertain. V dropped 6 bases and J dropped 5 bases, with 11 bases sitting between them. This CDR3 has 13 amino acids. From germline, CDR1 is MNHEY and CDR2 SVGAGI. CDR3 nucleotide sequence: TGTGCCAGCAGCGGAACCCGGGATCAGCCCCAGCATTTT. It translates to CASSGTRDQPQHF.

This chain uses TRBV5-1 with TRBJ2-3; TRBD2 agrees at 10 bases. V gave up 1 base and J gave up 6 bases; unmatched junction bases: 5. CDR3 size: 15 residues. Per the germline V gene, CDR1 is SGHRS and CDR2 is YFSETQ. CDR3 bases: TGCGCCAGCAGCTTGCTAAATAGCGGGAGGGATACGCAGTATTTT. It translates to CASSLLNSGRDTQYF.

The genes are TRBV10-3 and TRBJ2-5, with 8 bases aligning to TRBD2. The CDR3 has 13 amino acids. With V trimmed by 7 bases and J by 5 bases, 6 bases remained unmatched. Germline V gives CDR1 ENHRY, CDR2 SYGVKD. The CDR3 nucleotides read TGTGCCATCACCACCGGGAGGGAGGAGACCCAGTACTTC. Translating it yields CAITTGREETQYF.

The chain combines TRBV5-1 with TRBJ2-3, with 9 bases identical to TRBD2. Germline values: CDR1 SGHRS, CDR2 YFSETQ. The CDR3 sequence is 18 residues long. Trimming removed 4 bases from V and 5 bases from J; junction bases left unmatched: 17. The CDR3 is CASSAAGRASGNKDTQYF. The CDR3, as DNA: TGCGCCAGCAGCGCCGCCGGACGGGCTAGCGGGAATAAAGATACGCAGTATTTT. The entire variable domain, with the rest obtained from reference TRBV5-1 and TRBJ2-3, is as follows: KAGVTQTPRYLIKTRGQQVTLSCSPISGHRSVSWYQQTPGQGLQFLFEYFSETQRNKGNFPGRFSGRQFSNSRSEMNVSTLELGDSALYLCASSAAGRASGNKDTQYFGPGTRLTVL.